This T cell receptor beta chain originates from a study of blood T cell repertoires in COVID-19 (dated by TCRdb to about 2020). Concerning the study at large: Samples from collaborators originated in the United States, Italy and Spain and spanned both the acute and convalescent phases of COVID-19. The material from the prospective study consisted of cDNA or gDNA derived from T cells, B-cell-depleted T cells, or PBMCs. The dataset comprised deeply sampled blood TCRbeta repertoires from subjects exposed to, actively infected with, or recovered from COVID-19. The repertoires were released in a freely available public database meant as a resource for research on the immune response to SARS-CoV-2. Samples came from the ongoing ImmuneRACE study (first 160 participants) plus 1,254 subjects from 6 global collaborators. Nearly every sample came with metadata listing a de-identified subject ID, COVID-19 status, age in years and sex. Where available, HLA class I and class II types were obtained from metadata supplied by the sample provider rather than from assay-based typing. Here is what the overall study found, with its caveats: The amount of clinical and demographic metadata varied by source and participant and was provided uncurated.

This clone was picked up a small number of times. What antigen it recognizes has not been identified. No base quality values were provided; no much bigger clone lies one nucleotide off. CDR3 length: 13 amino acids, cysteine to phenylalanine. Only the CDR3 portion is preserved as DNA: 39 bases, with reading frame beginning at the first base. Here V drops 8 bases and J drops 7 bases, and the junction holds 11 bases not matched to any gene. Reading the germline V gene gives CDR1 SQVTM and CDR2 ANQGSEA. Enrolling through a virtual design, the prospective study's participants ranged in age from roughly 18 to 89 years and lived across roughly 24 United States geographic areas. In the prospective study, cohorts were assigned on the basis of participant-reported clinical history obtained from a screening survey and a study questionnaire. Recovered participants in ImmuneRACE Cohort 3 were defined as having two consecutive negative NP/OP PCR tests, clearance from a healthcare professional, or resolution of symptoms. In the prospective study, whole blood, serum and a nasopharyngeal or oropharyngeal swab were collected from each participant by mobile phlebotomists. Participants in the prospective study had the option to provide additional blood draws and questionnaires over an approximately 2-month period. Blood samples from the prospective study were shipped frozen or at room temperature prior to DNA extraction.

TCRbeta CDR3 regions were amplified from genomic DNA using the immunoSEQ Assay, a bias-controlled multiplex PCR. Under the source paper's analysis protocol: Within the assay, amplification of reference gene primers was used to estimate how many nucleated cells each sample contained. Sequence reads were collapsed and filtered to measure the absolute abundance of every unique TCRbeta CDR3 rearrangement. Productive Simpson clonality was computed per sample as the square root of Simpson's diversity index over productive rearrangements. Held by TCRdb, this immuneACCESS table contains in-frame sequences only and omits some clones. Under half of the omission traces to an unresolved V gene where checked; the cause of the rest is unknown. V and J calls and clone size are those listed in that table; D and trimming were worked out from the DNA. This sample has approximately 490,000 clones in its table, and about 85% of those were observed once. The ten largest make up just over 8% of the sample.

The receptor comes from a woman in her sixties or seventies who had recovered from COVID-19. Sequences were obtained from PBMCs or T cells enriched from blood (not recorded which). The sequence is built from TRBV29-1 and TRBJ1-2; 9 central bases correspond to TRBD1. The nucleotides read TGCAGCTTCAGACAGGGGGTCGCCGGTGGCTACACCTTC. The encoded protein is CSFRQGVAGGYTF.